This passage covers 2 T cell receptor beta chains from one sample sequenced in a study of T cell changes during pregnancy in multiple sclerosis. Method: immunoSEQ multiplex PCR; TCRdb's copy keeps in-frame clones and lacks some. In the table there are about 76,000 clones, 80% to 95% of which are singletons. The specimen comprised peripheral blood, sampled in the first trimester of pregnancy. The receptor source for this set is a female donor in good health, enrolled as a control in a pregnancy study.

The CDR3 sequence is CASSLGPDRGARQPQHF. CDR3 nucleotides: TGTGCCAGCAGCTTGGGCCCTGACAGGGGGGCTAGACAGCCCCAGCATTTT. The chain couples TRBV5-4 to TRBJ1-5, with 9 bases matching TRBD1. Germline values: CDR1 SGHNT, CDR2 YYREEE (reference sequence). With V trimmed by 0 bases and J by 7 bases, 11 bases remained unmatched. The CDR3 covers 17 residues.

The chain uses TRBV7-6 and TRBJ2-2; 8 positions match TRBD1. The V gene's germline CDR1 is SGHVS and CDR2 FNYEAQ. V shed 0 bases, J shed 2 bases, and the junction held 5 bases outside the gene matches. This CDR3 has 17 residues. CDR3 in DNA: TGTGCCAGCAGCTTAGCGTGGGACAGGCCTAACACCGGGGAGCTGTTTTTT. Translating gives CASSLAWDRPNTGELFF.